The table lists the clone carrying this T cell receptor beta chain with a few counts. This sample was taken from a study of spatial heterogeneity in lung cancer. TCRdb used MiXCR to reprocess the 5' RACE reads, holding one entry per CDR3 protein. The sample carries more than 95,000 distinct CDR3 sequences, 12% recorded once. Time point meaning: blood at routine non-recurrence follow-up after resection. TCRs were sequenced from unsorted whole RNA of tumor, nontumor lung or PBMC. The receptor was isolated from a male donor with early-stage non-small cell lung cancer. The sample in question was PBMCs, obtained at follow-up.

CDR3 in DNA: TGTGCCAGCAGCTTAGCGGGCCTTGCAGGGATAGAGACCCAGTACTTC. Amino acids: CASSLAGLAGIETQYF. The chain carries TRBV7-2 and TRBJ2-5, with a tentative D call TRBD1 (5 bases). CDR1 is SGHTA and CDR2 is FQGNSA in the germline V gene. The CDR3 has 16 amino acids. The V end was cut by 0 bases, the J end by 4 bases, with 15 bases between.